This TCR beta chain was recorded in a study of cytomegalovirus exposure and HLA in healthy donors. Findings and limits, study-wide: Highly shared sequence variants in one cluster were likely a sequencing artifact. TCR beta sequences reportedly predicted the HLA-A and HLA-B alleles of most subjects accurately. Many donors shared some public TCRs, even though most TCR sequences were rare. Exclusion as indistinguishable affected some V segments, including TRBV6-2 and TRBV6-3.

Germline-derived CDR1 and CDR2 are SEHNR and FQNEAQ (reference sequence). V shed 0 bases and J shed 7 bases, with 19 bases lying between them. The CDR3 length is 17 residues. As regards this clone: Its specificity is unknown.

PCR used 60 Vbeta primers and 13 Jbeta primers. This table comes from immunoSEQ multiplex PCR, and its TCRdb copy is limited to in-frame clones, with some not included. In all, the sample yields about 160,000 clones. The rearrangement links TRBV7-9 to TRBJ2-1; D perhaps matches TRBD1 (5 bases). This TCR was recovered from a woman in her fifties or sixties in good health and CMV-seronegative. The source material was PBMCs. Written as DNA, the CDR3 is TGTGCCAGCAGCTTAGCGGGGCCCTGGGGCGTTGTAAATGAGCAGTTCTTC. Its translation is CASSLAGPWGVVNEQFF.